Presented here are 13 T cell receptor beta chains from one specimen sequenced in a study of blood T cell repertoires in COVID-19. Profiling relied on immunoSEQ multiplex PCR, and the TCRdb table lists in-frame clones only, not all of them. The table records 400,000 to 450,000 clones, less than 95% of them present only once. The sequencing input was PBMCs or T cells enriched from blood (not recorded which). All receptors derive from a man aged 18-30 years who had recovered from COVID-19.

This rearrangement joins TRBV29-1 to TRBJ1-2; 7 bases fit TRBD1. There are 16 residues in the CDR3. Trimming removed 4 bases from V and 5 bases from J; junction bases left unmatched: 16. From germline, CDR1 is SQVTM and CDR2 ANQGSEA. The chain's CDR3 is CSVGGFTGTVNYGYTF. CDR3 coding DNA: TGCAGCGTTGGAGGATTTACCGGGACAGTGAATTATGGCTACACCTTC.

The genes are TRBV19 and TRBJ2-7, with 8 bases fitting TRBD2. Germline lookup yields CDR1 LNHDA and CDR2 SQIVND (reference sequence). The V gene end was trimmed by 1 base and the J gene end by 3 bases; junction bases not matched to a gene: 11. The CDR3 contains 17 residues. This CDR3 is CASSIGGLSGRGYEQYF. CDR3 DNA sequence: TGTGCCAGTAGTATAGGGGGCCTGAGCGGGAGAGGCTACGAGCAGTACTTC.

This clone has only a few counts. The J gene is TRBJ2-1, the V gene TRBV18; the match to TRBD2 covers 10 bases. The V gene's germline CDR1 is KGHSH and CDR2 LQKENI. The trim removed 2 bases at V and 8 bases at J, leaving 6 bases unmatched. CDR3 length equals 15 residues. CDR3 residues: CASSPMASGRDEQFF. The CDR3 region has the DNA TGTGCCAGCTCACCAATGGCTAGCGGGAGAGATGAGCAGTTCTTC.

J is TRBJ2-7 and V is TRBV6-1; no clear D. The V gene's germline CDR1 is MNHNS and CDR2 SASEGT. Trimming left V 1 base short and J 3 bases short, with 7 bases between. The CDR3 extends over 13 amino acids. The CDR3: CASSEGPFYEQYF. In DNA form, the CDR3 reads TGTGCCAGCAGTGAAGGGCCTTTCTACGAGCAGTACTTC.

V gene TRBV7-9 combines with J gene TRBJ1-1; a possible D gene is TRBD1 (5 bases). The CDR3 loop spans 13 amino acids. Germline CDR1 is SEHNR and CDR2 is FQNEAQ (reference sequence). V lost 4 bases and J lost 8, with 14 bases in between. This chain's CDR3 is CASSSKRGSEAFF. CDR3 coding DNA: TGTGCCAGCAGCTCCAAACGGGGGTCGGAAGCTTTCTTT.

In DNA, the CDR3 is TGTACCGTCTCGCGGGTACACTTGAACACTGAAGCTTTCTTT. It codes for CTVSRVHLNTEAFF. The chain couples TRBV21-1 to TRBJ1-1. TRBV21-1 is a listed pseudogene. The CDR3 contains 14 residues.

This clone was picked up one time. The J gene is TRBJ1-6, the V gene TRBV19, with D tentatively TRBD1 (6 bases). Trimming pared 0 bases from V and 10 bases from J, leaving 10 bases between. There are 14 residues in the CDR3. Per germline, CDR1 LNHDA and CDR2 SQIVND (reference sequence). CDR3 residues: CASSIENRDSPLHF. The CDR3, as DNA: TGTGCCAGTAGTATAGAGAACAGGGACTCACCCCTCCACTTT.

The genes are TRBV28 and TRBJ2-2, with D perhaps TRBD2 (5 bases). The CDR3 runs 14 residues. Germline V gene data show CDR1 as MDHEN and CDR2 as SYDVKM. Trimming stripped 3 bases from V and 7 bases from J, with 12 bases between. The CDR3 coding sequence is TGTGCCAGCAGTTTCTATGGGAGAGGCGGGGAGCTGTTTTTT. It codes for CASSFYGRGGELFF.

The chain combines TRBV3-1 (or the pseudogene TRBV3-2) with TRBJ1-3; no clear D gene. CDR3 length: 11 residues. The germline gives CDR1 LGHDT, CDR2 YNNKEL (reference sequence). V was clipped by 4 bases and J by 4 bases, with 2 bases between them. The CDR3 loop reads CASSPGNTIYF. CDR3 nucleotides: TGTGCCAGCAGCCCGGGAAACACCATATATTTT.

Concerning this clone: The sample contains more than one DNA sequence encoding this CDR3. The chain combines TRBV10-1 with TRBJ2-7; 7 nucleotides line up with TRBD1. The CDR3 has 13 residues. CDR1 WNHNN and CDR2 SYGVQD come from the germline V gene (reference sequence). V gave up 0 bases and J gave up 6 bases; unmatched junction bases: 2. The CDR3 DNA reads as TGCGCCAGCAGTGAGTCGAGACAGGGCGAGCAGTACTTC. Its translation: CASSESRQGEQYF.

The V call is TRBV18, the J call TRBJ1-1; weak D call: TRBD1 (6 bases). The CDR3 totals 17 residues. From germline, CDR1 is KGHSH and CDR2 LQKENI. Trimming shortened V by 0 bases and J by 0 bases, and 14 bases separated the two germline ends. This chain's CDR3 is CASSPPGTTELNTEAFF. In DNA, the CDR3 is TGTGCCAGCTCACCACCCGGGACAACTGAACTGAACACTGAAGCTTTCTTT.

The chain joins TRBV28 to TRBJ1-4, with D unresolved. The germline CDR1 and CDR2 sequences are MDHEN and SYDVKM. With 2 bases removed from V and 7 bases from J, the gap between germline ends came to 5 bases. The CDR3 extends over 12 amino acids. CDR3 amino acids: CASSLTFEKLFF. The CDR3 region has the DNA TGTGCCAGCAGTTTAACATTTGAAAAACTGTTTTTT.

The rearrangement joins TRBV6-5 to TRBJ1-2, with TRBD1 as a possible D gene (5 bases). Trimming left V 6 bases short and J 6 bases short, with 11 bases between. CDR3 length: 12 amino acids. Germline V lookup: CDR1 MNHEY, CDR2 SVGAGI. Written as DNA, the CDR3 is TGTGCCAGCAGCCGGGGGTGGCATGGCTACACCTTC. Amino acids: CASSRGWHGYTF.